Listed here is a single T cell receptor (beta chain). V lost 0 bases and J lost 2; bases outside the gene matches: 11. CDR3 length: 20 residues. The V gene's germline CDR1 is SGHAT and CDR2 FQNNGV. This sample was included in a study of blood T cell repertoires in COVID-19. Profiling relied on immunoSEQ multiplex PCR, and the TCRdb table lists in-frame clones only, not all of them. The data show over 120,000 clones, with roughly nine tenths seen just once and roughly 1.6% held by the top ten. The chain links TRBV11-2 to TRBJ2-7; TRBD2 agrees at 15 bases. This clonotype was sampled from a human donor in a cohort sampled during active COVID-19. Sequencing was carried out using peripheral blood. The CDR3 loop is CASSLEEGWTSGGVTYEQYF. CDR3 DNA sequence: TGTGCCAGCAGCTTAGAGGAGGGGTGGACTAGCGGGGGGGTTACCTACGAGCAGTACTTC.